These 6 T cell receptor beta chains were sequenced from one sample in a study of blood T cell repertoires in COVID-19. Clones were sequenced by immunoSEQ multiplex PCR, and TCRdb holds only the in-frame ones, with some missing. The sample lists 75,000 to 100,000 clones, 81% seen once, with about 10% in the top ten. Sequencing used peripheral blood. These receptors all come from an elderly woman with acute or convalescent COVID-19.

The genes are TRBV5-4 and TRBJ1-6; 7 nucleotides agree with TRBD1. J lost 6 bases, V lost 0 bases, and 3 bases had no gene match. CDR3 length: 15 residues. Germline V gene sequence: CDR1 SGHNT, CDR2 YYREEE (reference sequence). In DNA form, the CDR3 reads TGTGCCAGCAGCTTGGGGACAGGACTTAATTCACCCCTCCACTTT. Its translation: CASSLGTGLNSPLHF.

This clone was observed at least ten times. The V gene is TRBV9, the J gene TRBJ1-2; a weak D match, TRBD1 (6 bases). The V end was cut by 3 bases, the J end by 4 bases, with 16 bases between. Germline assignment: CDR1 SGDLS and CDR2 YYNGEE. The CDR3 runs 15 residues. This CDR3 reads CASSEGDTTTYGYTF. DNA of the CDR3: TGTGCCAGCAGCGAGGGGGACACTACGACCTATGGCTACACCTTC.

This clone has ten or more counts. V gene TRBV4-1 combines with J gene TRBJ2-1; D may be TRBD1 (6 bases). Germline V CDR1 and CDR2: MGHRA, YSYEKL. Trimming cost V 2 bases and J 7 bases, with 12 bases left between them. The CDR3 has 14 amino acids. CDR3 protein: CASSQQQGRNEQFF. The CDR3 nucleotides read TGCGCCAGCAGCCAACAACAGGGTAGGAATGAGCAGTTCTTC.

This clone was observed a few times. The chain couples TRBV10-3 to TRBJ1-1; 9 nucleotides agree with TRBD1. Germline-derived CDR1 and CDR2 are ENHRY and SYGVKD. V lost 0 bases to trimming and J lost 5 bases; unmatched junction nucleotides: 7. CDR3 length equals 16 residues. For the CDR3, the DNA is TGTGCCATCAGTGAGTCCCGGGACAGGGCTGCGACTGAAGCTTTCTTT. As protein: CAISESRDRAATEAFF.

The chain combines TRBV4-3 with TRBJ2-7, with D tentatively TRBD1 (5 bases). V lost 1 base to trimming and J lost 7 bases, with 11 bases between them. CDR1 and CDR2 from the germline V gene are LGHNA and YSLEER. The CDR3 covers 13 residues. In nucleotides, the CDR3 is TGCGCCAGCAGCCAAGGTCTACAGGCTGAGCAGTACTTC. It specifies CASSQGLQAEQYF.

The chain uses TRBV18 and TRBJ2-5, with a weak D call TRBD1 (6 bases). The CDR3 spans 15 residues. With 3 bases removed from V and 4 bases from J, the gap between germline ends came to 15 bases. Germline assignment: CDR1 KGHSH and CDR2 LQKENI. The CDR3 nucleotides read TGTGCCAGCTCACCCCCAGGGAAAGGGGGAGAGACCCAGTACTTC. It specifies CASSPPGKGGETQYF.